This TCR beta chain was recorded in a study of CD8+CD57+ T cells in acquired aplastic anemia. Turning to the study itself: Sorted CD4+ and CD8+ cells gave a mean 3.2 ug DNA, range 0.2 to 27.4 ug. The average read count for CD4+ cells in healthy donors was 8.5 million to 12 million. Findings and limits, study-wide: Some 31 shared CD8+ CDR3s appeared highly expressed within patients' immunodominant clones.

As concerns this clonotype: Its target is not known.

CDR3 length equals 12 residues. The trim removed 8 bases at V and 2 bases at J, leaving 5 bases unmatched. Per germline, CDR1 SQVTM and CDR2 ANQGSEA. The use of genomic DNA as template underpinned the TCR beta VDJ and CDR3 profiling. TCRdb re-called the reads through MiXCR, storing one row per CDR3 protein. The sample records 90,000 to 130,000 distinct CDR3 sequences, 40% to 60% being singletons. Sequenced input: sorted CD4+, CD8+, or CD8+CD57+ T cells (not recorded which) from PBMCs. This sequence joins TRBV29-1 and TRBJ2-5; 7 bases line up with TRBD1. This receptor was obtained from a human donor in good health, serving as a control. CDR3 in DNA: TGCAGCTCACTGGGACAGCAAGAGACCCAGTACTTC. It yields the protein CSSLGQQETQYF.